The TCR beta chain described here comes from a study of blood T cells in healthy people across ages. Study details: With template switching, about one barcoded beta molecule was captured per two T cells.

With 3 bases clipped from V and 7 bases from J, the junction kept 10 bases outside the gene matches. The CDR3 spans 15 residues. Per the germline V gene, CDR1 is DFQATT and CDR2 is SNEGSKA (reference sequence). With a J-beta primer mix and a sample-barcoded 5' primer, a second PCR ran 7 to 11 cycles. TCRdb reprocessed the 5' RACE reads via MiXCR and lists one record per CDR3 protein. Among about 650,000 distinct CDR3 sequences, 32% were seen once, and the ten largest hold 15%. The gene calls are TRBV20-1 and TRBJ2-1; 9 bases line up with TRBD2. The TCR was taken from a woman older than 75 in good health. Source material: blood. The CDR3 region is CSASRPGLARNEQFF. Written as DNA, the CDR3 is TGCAGTGCTAGCCGGCCGGGACTAGCCAGGAATGAGCAGTTCTTC.